The 20 T cell receptor beta chains reported below all come from one sample, sequenced in a study of OX40 agonist ivuxolimab in advanced cancers. Assay used: immunoSEQ multiplex PCR; TCRdb lists only in-frame clones, some missing. The repertoire holds roughly 63,000 clones, about 91% seen once, with about 11% in the top ten. The sequencing used CD4+ or CD8+ T cells sorted from blood, collected in a trial of the OX40 agonist ivuxolimab. The source is an adult with an advanced solid tumor such as melanoma, head and neck, liver or kidney cancer.

The chain is built from TRBV7-9 and TRBJ1-5; the D is unclear. Germline lookup yields CDR1 SEHNR and CDR2 FQNEAQ (reference sequence). V lost 1 base and J 5 bases, leaving 3 bases between the germline ends. This CDR3 has 12 residues. CDR3 nucleotides: TGTGCCAGCAGCTTAGGGTATCAGCCCCAGCATTTT. This encodes CASSLGYQPQHF.

The rearrangement links TRBV7-7 to TRBJ2-5, with D tentatively TRBD2 (5 bases). The CDR3 contains 14 residues. Germline V gives CDR1 SSHAT, CDR2 FNYEAQ (reference sequence). Trimming left V 1 base short and J 4 bases short, with 10 bases between. CDR3: CASSLVLASETQYF. The CDR3 bases are TGTGCCAGCAGCTTAGTTTTAGCGTCAGAGACCCAGTACTTC.

This clone was recorded only once. The chain links TRBV2 to TRBJ2-2; D not certain. The V end was cut by 6 bases, the J end by 0 bases, with 11 bases between. The V gene's germline CDR1 is SNHLY and CDR2 FYNNEI. CDR3 size: 15 residues. The CDR3 nucleotides are TGTGCCAGCAGGGAATGGTCGTCGAACACCGGGGAGCTGTTTTTT. Amino acids: CASREWSSNTGELFF.

The V gene is TRBV5-6, the J gene TRBJ1-2; D gene unclear. Germline V gene data show CDR1 as SGHDT and CDR2 as YYEEEE. Trimming shortened V by 1 base and J by 7 bases, and 14 bases separated the two germline ends. The CDR3 loop spans 14 amino acids. CDR3 region: CASSLSRVSAGYTF. The DNA for the CDR3 is TGTGCCAGCAGCTTGTCGCGGGTTTCGGCTGGCTACACCTTC.

The chain links TRBV7-8 to TRBJ1-5; 7 bases align to TRBD1. The CDR3 consists of 16 residues. In germline, CDR1 is SGHVS, CDR2 FQNEAQ. Unmatched junction bases numbered 11, after V lost 6 bases and J lost 3 bases. The CDR3 DNA reads as TGTGCCAGCAGAAATATCACAGGGGTCCCCAATCAGCCCCAGCATTTT. It is translated as CASRNITGVPNQPQHF.

The count of this clone is one. CDR3 nucleotides: TGTGCCAGCAGCGTGGGCGTTAGGGGCAGTATAGACACTGAAGCTTTCTTT. It encodes CASSVGVRGSIDTEAFF. This chain joins TRBV9 and TRBJ1-1; a weak D match, TRBD1 (5 bases). Germline V gene sequence: CDR1 SGDLS, CDR2 YYNGEE. The CDR3 has 17 residues. Trimming shortened V by 2 bases and J by 3 bases, and 20 bases separated the two germline ends. Full variable domain (missing parts from reference TRBV9 and TRBJ1-1): DSGVTQTPKHLITATGQRVTLRCSPRSGDLSVYWYQQSLDQGLQFLIQYYNGEERAKGNILERFSAQQFPDLHSELNLSSLELGDSALYFCASSVGVRGSIDTEAFFGQGTRLTVV.

The rearrangement links TRBV25-1 to TRBJ1-1, with no clear D. Germline V gene lookup returns CDR1 MGHDK and CDR2 SYGVNS. Trimming removed 3 bases at V and 0 bases at J, with 5 bases between. This CDR3 comprises 13 residues. The CDR3, as DNA: TGTGCCAGCAGTGACCACCTGAACACTGAAGCTTTCTTT. It yields the protein CASSDHLNTEAFF.

This chain uses TRBV15 with TRBJ2-7; D is perhaps TRBD2 (6 bases). V lost 4 bases to trimming and J lost 5 bases, with 18 bases between them. Per germline, CDR1 LNHNV and CDR2 YYDKDF (reference sequence). There are 15 residues in the CDR3. CDR3 bases: TGTGCCACCAGCAAATCGGGGGTTTTAGTAGACGAGCAGTACTTC. It yields the protein CATSKSGVLVDEQYF.

CDR3 nucleotide sequence: TGCAGTGCTATGAGGGAAAATGAGCAGTTCTTC. Translation: CSAMRENEQFF. The rearrangement links TRBV20-1 to TRBJ2-1, with D perhaps matching TRBD2 (5 bases). The CDR3 covers 11 residues. V lost 4 bases and J 7 bases, leaving 8 bases between the germline ends. Germline CDR1 is DFQATT and CDR2 is SNEGSKA (reference sequence).

The CDR3 region has the DNA TGTGCCAGCGTGCAAAACCCGGGAGGGAACGAGCAGTACTTC. Translating gives CASVQNPGGNEQYF. The chain uses TRBV2 and TRBJ2-7, with 8 nucleotides matching TRBD2. Germline V CDR1 and CDR2: SNHLY, FYNNEI. Trimming removed 8 bases from V and 5 bases from J; junction bases left unmatched: 11. The CDR3 spans 14 residues.

The gene calls are TRBV4-2 and TRBJ1-2, with a weak D call TRBD1 (5 bases). V was trimmed by 4 bases and J by 3 bases, leaving 15 bases between them. This CDR3 has 15 residues. Germline CDR1 LGHNA, CDR2 YNFKEQ. The chain's CDR3 is CASSPREGTDYGYTF. CDR3 in DNA: TGTGCCAGCAGCCCCAGAGAGGGGACCGACTATGGCTACACCTTC.

The CDR3: CARSLSRGKHTDTQYF. In nucleotides, the CDR3 is TGTGCCAGAAGCTTGTCTCGGGGCAAACACACAGATACGCAGTATTTT. This chain connects TRBV5-3 to TRBJ2-3, with D perhaps matching TRBD1 or TRBD2 (5 bases each). TRBV5-3 is an ORF; its function is uncertain. This CDR3 is 16 amino acids long. Trimming stripped 1 base from V and 2 bases from J, with 14 bases between.

The chain combines TRBV5-4 with TRBJ1-1, with D maybe TRBD1 (6 bases). The CDR3 totals 14 residues. Germline V gene data show CDR1 as SGHNT and CDR2 as YYREEE (reference sequence). The V and J ends lost 0 bases and 6 bases respectively, with 12 bases between them. The CDR3 DNA reads as TGTGCCAGCAGCTTGGTCACAGGGCCCCCTGAAGCTTTCTTT. Residues: CASSLVTGPPEAFF.

This sequence joins TRBV27 and TRBJ1-5; TRBD1 matches at 7 bases. The CDR3 length is 14 residues. V shed 6 bases, J shed 5 bases, and the junction held 7 bases outside the gene matches. Germline V gene data show CDR1 as MNHEY and CDR2 as SMNVEV (reference sequence). The DNA of the CDR3 is TGTGCCAGCAGCCTACAGGGGTGGGATCAGCCCCAGCATTTT. It translates to CASSLQGWDQPQHF.

The gene calls are TRBV6-1 and TRBJ2-7; D is possibly TRBD1 or TRBD2 (5 bases each). Looked up from germline, CDR1 is MNHNS and CDR2 is SASEGT. Trimming shortened V by 5 bases and J by 2 bases, and 10 bases separated the two germline ends. This CDR3 has 13 amino acids. CDR3: CASSFRGAYEQYF. The CDR3 nucleotides read TGTGCCAGCAGTTTTCGAGGGGCCTACGAGCAGTACTTC.

The V call is TRBV7-9, the J call TRBJ2-7; D remains ambiguous. Deletions cut 1 base from V and 1 base from J, with 8 bases between. CDR3 length equals 14 residues. Germline CDR1 and CDR2: SEHNR and FQNEAQ (reference sequence). CDR3 sequence reads: CASSLEGTSYEQYF. The CDR3 region has the DNA TGTGCCAGCAGCTTAGAGGGCACGTCCTACGAGCAGTACTTC.

This chain joins TRBV30 and TRBJ2-1; D might be TRBD2 (6 bases). Trimming took 3 bases from V and 6 from J, leaving 15 bases between them. Germline V gene sequence: CDR1 GTSNPN, CDR2 SVGIG (reference sequence). The CDR3 has 14 residues. The CDR3 DNA reads as TGTGCCTGGAGCCCTAGCGCCTCAGGCAATGAGCAGTTCTTC. Translation gives CAWSPSASGNEQFF.

The chain recombines TRBV5-8 with TRBJ1-2, with D possibly being TRBD1 (5 bases). Germline lookup yields CDR1 SGHTS and CDR2 YDEGEE. This CDR3 contains 16 residues. The V end was cut by 0 bases, the J end by 6 bases, with 18 bases between. The CDR3 loop is CASSLGPGRGIDGYTF. CDR3 in DNA: TGTGCCAGCAGCTTGGGTCCGGGGAGGGGCATCGATGGCTACACCTTC.

V gene TRBV9 combines with J gene TRBJ2-7, with 7 bases fitting TRBD1. V was pared by 3 bases and J by 5 bases, with 11 bases of the junction left unmatched. This CDR3 contains 15 residues. Germline assignment: CDR1 SGDLS and CDR2 YYNGEE. CDR3 sequence: CASSAYPTGLHEQYF. As DNA, the CDR3 is TGTGCCAGCAGCGCCTATCCGACAGGGCTCCACGAGCAGTACTTC.

This clone turned up a few times. The V gene is TRBV5-1, the J gene TRBJ1-1; 8 nucleotides align to TRBD1. V was pared by 0 bases and J by 6 bases, with 7 bases of the junction left unmatched. The CDR3 totals 15 residues. Germline V gene data show CDR1 as SGHRS and CDR2 as YFSETQ. CDR3 coding DNA: TGCGCCAGCAGCTTGGAGTTCGACAGGGGCGCTGAAGCTTTCTTT. Translation gives CASSLEFDRGAEAFF. Drawing the rest from reference TRBV5-1 and TRBJ1-1, the complete variable domain is KAGVTQTPRYLIKTRGQQVTLSCSPISGHRSVSWYQQTPGQGLQFLFEYFSETQRNKGNFPGRFSGRQFSNSRSEMNVSTLELGDSALYLCASSLEFDRGAEAFFGQGTRLTVV.